Below are 29 T cell receptor beta chains sequenced from a single sample in a study of blood T cell repertoires in COVID-19. The table came from immunoSEQ multiplex PCR; TCRdb's copy has only in-frame clones and leaves some out. The sample shows 250,000 or so clones, around 90% of them seen only once. Sequencing was carried out using PBMCs or T cells enriched from blood (not recorded which). These receptors were taken from a woman aged 30 to 39 with acute COVID-19.

CDR3 protein: CASTTYGNQPQHF. The DNA for the CDR3 is TGTGCCAGCACCACATATGGCAATCAGCCCCAGCATTTT. This sequence joins TRBV12-3 or TRBV12-4 and TRBJ1-5; D is unresolved. Trimming took 7 bases from V and 2 from J, leaving 9 bases between them. The CDR3 spans 13 residues.

The rearrangement uses TRBV28 and TRBJ2-5, with 12 bases identical to TRBD2. The V and J ends lost 4 bases and 3 bases, in that order; junction bases with no gene match: 3. CDR1 is MDHEN, CDR2 SYDVKM, per germline. The CDR3 contains 15 residues. The CDR3 protein is CASSYLAGGEETQYF. The CDR3 region has the DNA TGTGCCAGCAGTTACCTAGCGGGAGGGGAAGAGACCCAGTACTTC.

The rearrangement joins TRBV7-2 to TRBJ2-1, with 8 nucleotides matching TRBD2. This CDR3 region has 17 residues. The V segment lost 0 bases and the J segment 7 bases; nucleotides outside the gene matches: 11. The germline V gene encodes CDR1 SGHTA and CDR2 FQGNSA. CDR3 bases: TGTGCCAGCAGCTTAGCGCTCGGCGGGAGGAATGGAAATGAGCAGTTCTTC. Translated: CASSLALGGRNGNEQFF.

This clone occurred once. The chain combines TRBV16 with TRBJ2-5, with TRBD2 as a possible D gene (6 bases). V gave up 2 bases and J gave up 5 bases, with 15 bases separating them. The CDR3 covers 15 residues. Germline V lookup: CDR1 KGHSY, CDR2 FQNENV. CDR3 DNA: TGTGCCAGCAGCCAAGCCGGCACCGCGGGGGAGACCCAGTACTTC. The encoded protein is CASSQAGTAGETQYF.

This rearrangement joins TRBV6-5 to TRBJ1-1, with D tentatively TRBD1 (6 bases). The CDR3 has 14 amino acids. Germline V gives CDR1 MNHEY, CDR2 SVGAGI. V lost 4 bases and J 5 bases, leaving 14 bases between the germline ends. The CDR3: CASSSSGDWTEAFF. DNA of the CDR3: TGTGCCAGCAGTTCCTCAGGGGATTGGACTGAAGCTTTCTTT.

V gene TRBV24-1 combines with J gene TRBJ2-3; 8 positions match TRBD1. The V and J ends lost 3 bases and 2 bases, in that order; junction bases with no gene match: 9. The germline V gene has CDR1 KGHDR and CDR2 SFDVKD. There are 17 residues in the CDR3. The CDR3 region is CATSDPRGREDTDTQYF. The CDR3 bases are TGTGCCACCAGTGATCCCAGGGGGCGCGAGGACACAGATACGCAGTATTTT.

This clone was seen a single time. The chain links TRBV11-2 to TRBJ2-2; no firm D call. Looked up from germline, CDR1 is SGHAT and CDR2 is FQNNGV. This CDR3 region has 15 residues. Trimming took off 3 bases at V and 0 bases at J, with 8 bases between the two ends. The CDR3 protein is CASSFLKTNTGELFF. In DNA, the CDR3 is TGTGCCAGCAGCTTTCTTAAAACGAACACCGGGGAGCTGTTTTTT.

The chain is built from TRBV23-1 and TRBJ2-1; 10 nucleotides agree with TRBD1. TRBV23-1 is an ORF for which the function is uncertain. Unmatched junction bases numbered 15, after V lost 0 bases and J lost 7 bases. This CDR3 is 19 amino acids long. Here the CDR3 DNA reads TGCGCCAGCAGTCAATCGAAAGCCCGGGACAGGGGAACAAGGAATGAGCAGTTCTTC. Amino acid sequence: CASSQSKARDRGTRNEQFF.

V is TRBV12-5 and J is TRBJ2-1, with 7 bases identical to TRBD2. The CDR3 runs to 18 residues. Germline V gene lookup returns CDR1 LGHNT and CDR2 FRNRAP. The V gene end was trimmed by 0 bases and the J gene end by 7 bases; junction bases not matched to a gene: 15. The CDR3 DNA is TGTGCTAGTGGTTTGGTACTTATAGAGGGAGGGCCTGAAAATGAGCAGTTCTTC. The encoded protein is CASGLVLIEGGPENEQFF.

The chain is built from TRBV3-1 (or the pseudogene TRBV3-2) and TRBJ1-5, with 9 bases matching TRBD1. The germline CDR1 and CDR2 sequences are LGHDT and YNNKEL (reference sequence). The V gene end was trimmed by 6 bases and the J gene end by 4 bases; junction bases not matched to a gene: 4. The length of the CDR3 is 14 residues. The CDR3 region is CASSDRGVNQPQHF. The CDR3 coding sequence is TGTGCCAGCAGTGACAGGGGGGTGAATCAGCCCCAGCATTTT.

V gene TRBV10-3 combines with J gene TRBJ1-3, with D perhaps TRBD1 (5 bases). Per germline, CDR1 ENHRY and CDR2 SYGVKD. The CDR3 contains 16 residues. Trimming pared 0 bases from V and 1 base from J, leaving 10 bases between. CDR3 nucleotides: TGTGCCATCAGTGAGTCGGTCCAGGGATCTGGAAACACCATATATTTT. It codes for CAISESVQGSGNTIYF.

This chain uses TRBV29-1 with TRBJ2-1; 7 bases map to TRBD2. The ends lost 1 base at V and 7 bases at J; junction bases unmatched: 13. From germline, CDR1 is SQVTM and CDR2 ANQGSEA. The CDR3 sequence is 16 residues long. CDR3 sequence reads: CSVEVRTIERGNEQFF. CDR3 in DNA: TGCAGCGTTGAAGTAAGGACTATCGAGCGGGGAAATGAGCAGTTCTTC.

This clone occurred once. The chain carries TRBV9 and TRBJ2-2; TRBD2 agrees at 7 bases. J was trimmed by 3 bases and V by 0 bases; bases with no gene match: 17. This CDR3 comprises 20 residues. The germline gives CDR1 SGDLS, CDR2 YYNGEE. This chain's CDR3 is CASSVEVWLADPLDTGELFF. The CDR3, as DNA: TGTGCCAGCAGCGTAGAAGTATGGCTAGCGGACCCCCTCGACACCGGGGAGCTGTTTTTT.

The J gene is TRBJ2-1, the V gene TRBV7-3, with 10 bases matching TRBD2. CDR3 length: 16 residues. Germline lookup yields CDR1 SGHTA and CDR2 FQGTGA. The junction had 6 bases not matched to a gene; V was cut back by 1 base and J by 6 bases. The CDR3 coding sequence is TGTGCCAGCAGCTTAATTGGGACTAGCGCTGGCAATGAGCAGTTCTTC. It is translated as CASSLIGTSAGNEQFF.

The chain recombines TRBV28 with TRBJ2-7, with 8 bases that match TRBD2. Germline CDR1 and CDR2: MDHEN and SYDVKM. CDR3 length: 13 residues. V lost 8 bases to trimming and J lost 2 bases; unmatched junction nucleotides: 5. The CDR3 coding sequence is TGTGCCAGCCGAGCGGGGGCAACCTACGAGCAGTACTTC. Protein: CASRAGATYEQYF. Supplemented by reference TRBV28 and TRBJ2-7, the full variable domain reads DVKVTQSSRYLVKRTGEKVFLECVQDMDHENMFWYRQDPGLGLRLIYFSYDVKMKEKGDIPEGYSVSREKKERFSLILESASTNQTSMYLCASRAGATYEQYFGPGTRLTVT.

The chain couples TRBV29-1 to TRBJ1-1; D perhaps matches TRBD1 (6 bases). Looked up from germline, CDR1 is SQVTM and CDR2 is ANQGSEA. CDR3 length: 14 residues. V lost 0 bases, J lost 4 bases, and 12 bases lay in between. The DNA for the CDR3 is TGCAGCGTTGAAGAAACCAGGGGCGGCACTGAAGCTTTCTTT. Its protein is CSVEETRGGTEAFF.

CDR3 nucleotide sequence: TGTGCCAGCAGCACCATGAGCTCCTACAATGAGCAGTTCTTC. Amino acids: CASSTMSSYNEQFF. This chain connects TRBV6-5 to TRBJ2-1; D unclear. Per the germline V gene, CDR1 is MNHEY and CDR2 is SVGAGI. V lost 6 bases, J lost 0 bases, and 9 bases lay in between. The CDR3 covers 14 residues.

There are a few counts of this clone. The chain joins TRBV11-2 to TRBJ1-3; TRBD1 is a possible D gene (6 bases). The CDR3 spans 14 residues. The V gene's germline CDR1 is SGHAT and CDR2 FQNNGV. V was pared by 6 bases and J by 2 bases, with 11 bases between. The CDR3 DNA reads as TGTGCCAGCAGGTACAGGGTTGCTGGAAACACCATATATTTT. This codes for CASRYRVAGNTIYF. The full variable domain, completed using reference TRBV11-2 and TRBJ1-3, is EAGVAQSPRYKIIEKRQSVAFWCNPISGHATLYWYQQILGQGPKLLIQFQNNGVVDDSQLPKDRFSAERLKGVDSTLKIQPAKLEDSAVYLCASRYRVAGNTIYFGEGSWLTVV.

The gene calls are TRBV19 and TRBJ2-7, with D maybe TRBD2 (5 bases). The CDR3 has 13 residues. The germline CDR1 and CDR2 sequences are LNHDA and SQIVND (reference sequence). The V end was cut by 8 bases, the J end by 5 bases, with 16 bases between. The CDR3 DNA reads TGTGCCAGTTCTCCGTCGGGATTTGACGAGCAGTACTTC. It translates to CASSPSGFDEQYF.

The V and J genes are TRBV3-1 (or the pseudogene TRBV3-2) and TRBJ2-1; D ambiguous. The CDR3 covers 14 residues. The ends were cut back, 0 bases at V and 5 bases at J, with 8 bases in the middle. The V gene's germline CDR1 is LGHDT and CDR2 YNNKEL (reference sequence). CDR3 sequence reads: CASSQEISDNEQFF. The CDR3 DNA is TGTGCCAGCAGCCAAGAGATTTCGGACAATGAGCAGTTCTTC.

The gene calls are TRBV4-3 and TRBJ2-1, with 8 bases identical to TRBD2. The CDR3 is made up of 16 amino acids. Germline lookup yields CDR1 LGHNA and CDR2 YSLEER. The trim removed 0 bases at V and 2 bases at J, leaving 3 bases unmatched. The CDR3 loop is CASSQETSETYNEQFF. CDR3 bases: TGCGCCAGCAGCCAAGAGACTAGCGAGACCTACAATGAGCAGTTCTTC.

The chain couples TRBV5-6 to TRBJ2-3; TRBD2 matches 8 bases. This CDR3 is built from 18 residues. V lost 2 bases to trimming and J lost 0 bases; unmatched junction nucleotides: 11. Germline CDR1 reads SGHDT; CDR2 reads YYEEEE. In DNA form, the CDR3 reads TGTGCCAGCAGCTTTAGTTTCACTAGCGGAACTAGCACAGATACGCAGTATTTT. It specifies CASSFSFTSGTSTDTQYF. The complete variable domain, with remaining parts taken from reference TRBV5-6 and TRBJ2-3, reads DAGVTQSPTHLIKTRGQQVTLRCSPKSGHDTVSWYQQALGQGPQFIFQYYEEEERQRGNFPDRFSGHQFPNYSSELNVNALLLGDSALYLCASSFSFTSGTSTDTQYFGPGTRLTVL.

The chain uses TRBV13 and TRBJ1-2, with D possibly TRBD1 on 6 matching bases. V was cut by 5 bases and J by 5 bases, with 15 bases left in between. This CDR3 is 14 amino acids long. The V gene's germline CDR1 is PRHDT and CDR2 FYEKMQ (reference sequence). The CDR3 nucleotides are TGTGCCAGCAGCGAAGTACACGGGACATATGGCTACACCTTC. Protein product: CASSEVHGTYGYTF. The full variable domain, in which reference TRBV13 and TRBJ1-2 provide the parts outside the CDR3, is AAGVIQSPRHLIKEKRETATLKCYPIPRHDTVYWYQQGPGQDPQFLISFYEKMQSDKGSIPDRFSAQQFSDYHSELNMSSLELGDSALYFCASSEVHGTYGYTFGSGTRLTVV.

The V gene is TRBV27, the J gene TRBJ1-5, with D perhaps TRBD1 (5 bases). CDR1 and CDR2 (germline): MNHEY, SMNVEV (reference sequence). Trimming left V 6 bases short and J 2 bases short, with 11 bases between. CDR3 size: 14 residues. The CDR3 nucleotides are TGTGCCAGCAGGCAGGGCAGAGGCAATCAGCCCCAGCATTTT. It specifies CASRQGRGNQPQHF.

This clone was observed once. The chain employs TRBV28 and TRBJ2-7, with TRBD1 matching 7 bases. The germline gives CDR1 MDHEN, CDR2 SYDVKM. V was clipped by 1 base and J by 6 bases; unmatched bases: 6. This CDR3 comprises 14 residues. CDR3 amino acids: CASSLSQGTSEQYF. Written as DNA, the CDR3 is TGTGCCAGCAGTTTATCACAGGGGACATCCGAGCAGTACTTC.

The gene calls are TRBV27 and TRBJ2-1; maybe TRBD2 (6 bases). The CDR3 contains 14 residues. Germline V gives CDR1 MNHEY, CDR2 SMNVEV (reference sequence). Trimming cost V 3 bases and J 8 bases, with 14 bases left between them. The CDR3 region is CASSFFERVDEQFF. The CDR3 nucleotides read TGTGCCAGCAGTTTTTTTGAGCGGGTCGATGAGCAGTTCTTC.

This clone occurred once. The DNA of the CDR3 is TGTGCCAGCAGCCAAGATAGTCCGAGGGAGATTACCTACAATGAGCAGTTCTTC. This sequence encodes CASSQDSPREITYNEQFF. The chain has TRBV3-1 (or the pseudogene TRBV3-2) and TRBJ2-1; perhaps TRBD2 as D (5 bases). Germline V gives CDR1 LGHDT, CDR2 YNNKEL (reference sequence). V gave up 0 bases and J gave up 2 bases, with 17 bases separating them. There are 18 residues in the CDR3.

The chain is built from TRBV5-4 and TRBJ2-6, with TRBD2 identical over 11 bases. The CDR3 contains 20 residues. V was clipped by 1 base and J by 3 bases; unmatched bases: 12. Germline CDR1 reads SGHNT; CDR2 reads YYREEE (reference sequence). The CDR3 DNA reads as TGTGCCAGCAGCTTGAATTTCCTAGCGGGAGGTTTAAGTGGGGCCAACGTCCTGACTTTC. Its protein is CASSLNFLAGGLSGANVLTF.

This chain's CDR3 is CASSCNRDRGNYEQYF. Written as DNA, the CDR3 is TGTGCCAGCAGCTGTAACCGGGACAGGGGGAATTACGAGCAGTACTTC. The chain links TRBV21-1 to TRBJ2-7; the D call in the table, TRBD1, was not verified against the DNA. TRBV21-1 is reported as a pseudogene. The CDR3 loop spans 16 amino acids.